A single sample is the source of the 9 T cell receptor beta chains below, sequenced in a study of blood T cell repertoires in COVID-19. TCRdb keeps only in-frame clones here, not all; method: immunoSEQ multiplex PCR. The profile shows about 110,000 clones, over 65% of them singletons. The sequencing input was peripheral blood. Receptors originate from a woman of 80 years or more with acute or convalescent COVID-19.

This clone has more than one count but fewer than ten. The chain links TRBV7-8 to TRBJ1-5; unclear D gene. Trimming left V 0 bases short and J 5 bases short, with 11 bases between. CDR3 length: 15 amino acids. CDR1 is SGHVS and CDR2 is FQNEAQ in the germline V gene. The CDR3 protein is CASSLALRGDQPQHF. CDR3 nucleotides: TGTGCCAGCAGCTTAGCGCTCCGGGGTGATCAGCCCCAGCATTTT.

The rearrangement uses TRBV9 and TRBJ2-7; the D is unclear. The germline gives CDR1 SGDLS, CDR2 YYNGEE. There are 15 residues in the CDR3. The V gene lost 0 bases and the J gene lost 3 bases, with 13 bases spanning the gap. The CDR3 loop is CASSVGVYPGYEQYF. The CDR3 region has the DNA TGTGCCAGCAGCGTAGGTGTATACCCGGGCTACGAGCAGTACTTC.

The chain is built from TRBV18 and TRBJ1-3; unclear D gene. Germline CDR1 and CDR2: KGHSH and LQKENI. V lost 8 bases and J 2 bases, leaving 13 bases between the germline ends. The CDR3 has 14 residues. The CDR3 DNA is TGTGCCAGCCAATCTCTTGAGGCTGGAAACACCATATATTTT. This gives the protein CASQSLEAGNTIYF.

This chain uses TRBV21-1 with TRBJ2-1; the D call in the table, TRBD2, was not verified against the DNA. TRBV21-1 is recorded as a pseudogene. The CDR3 runs 15 residues. CDR3 coding DNA: TGTGCCAGCAGTGGGGGGGCTAGTTGCTACAATGAGCAGTTCTTC. Amino acids: CASSGGASCYNEQFF.

V and J are TRBV4-2 and TRBJ2-6; 9 bases align to TRBD2. J was trimmed by 0 bases and V by 0 bases; bases with no gene match: 6. This CDR3 is built from 19 residues. Germline CDR1 and CDR2: LGHNA and YNFKEQ. CDR3 DNA: TGTGCCAGCAGCCAAGATTCAGCGGGGGGTTTCTCTGGGGCCAACGTCCTGACTTTC. It yields the protein CASSQDSAGGFSGANVLTF.

This chain connects TRBV4-1 to TRBJ1-2; 8 bases are shared with TRBD1. The CDR3 length is 16 residues. Germline-derived CDR1 and CDR2 are MGHRA and YSYEKL. Germline trimming cut 2 bases from V and 2 bases from J; bases unmatched to any gene: 7. CDR3 bases: TGCGCCAGCAGCCAACCCTATTGGACAGGGAACTATGGCTACACCTTC. Protein sequence: CASSQPYWTGNYGYTF.

This clone occurred a few times. The rearrangement uses TRBV4-1 and TRBJ1-5, with 8 bases aligning to TRBD1. Germline-derived CDR1 and CDR2 are MGHRA and YSYEKL. The CDR3 consists of 14 residues. J lost 4 bases, V lost 1 base, and 0 bases had no gene match. The CDR3 loop is CASSQGTGNQPQHF. CDR3 coding DNA: TGCGCCAGCAGCCAAGGGACAGGGAATCAGCCCCAGCATTTT.

There are many counts of this clone. The rearrangement links TRBV2 to TRBJ2-1; 7 nucleotides line up with TRBD2. CDR3 length: 15 amino acids. Trimming took 6 bases from V and 2 from J; bases not matched to a gene: 7. Germline loops: CDR1 SNHLY, CDR2 FYNNEI. In nucleotides, the CDR3 is TGTGCCAGCAGGACCGGGACTACCACCTACAATGAGCAGTTCTTC. Its translation: CASRTGTTTYNEQFF.

The chain uses TRBV6-5 and TRBJ1-4; D is unresolved. Trimming cost V 7 bases and J 5 bases, with 17 bases left between them. The CDR3 covers 15 residues. The germline CDR1 and CDR2 sequences are MNHEY and SVGAGI. The CDR3 spells CASTPDAGSNEKLFF. CDR3 nucleotides: TGTGCCAGCACGCCGGATGCAGGCTCAAATGAAAAACTGTTTTTT.